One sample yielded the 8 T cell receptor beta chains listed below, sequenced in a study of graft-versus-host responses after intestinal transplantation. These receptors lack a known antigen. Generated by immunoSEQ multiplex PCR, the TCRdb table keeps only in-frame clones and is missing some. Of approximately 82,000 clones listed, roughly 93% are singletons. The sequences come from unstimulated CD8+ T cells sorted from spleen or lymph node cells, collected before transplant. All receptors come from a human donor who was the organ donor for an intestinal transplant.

The CDR3 sequence: CASNDRDRGYEQYF. The CDR3 DNA follows: TGCGCCAGCAATGATAGGGACAGGGGCTACGAGCAGTACTTC. V usage is TRBV10-2 and J usage is TRBJ2-7, with 10 positions matching TRBD1. V shed 7 bases and J 3 bases; nucleotides not matched to a gene: 6. The V gene's germline CDR1 is WSHSY and CDR2 SAAADI. The CDR3 has 14 residues.

The CDR3 reads CASTQRVGGGQFF. CDR3 DNA: TGTGCCAGCACTCAACGGGTCGGGGGGGGTCAGTTCTTC. This sequence joins TRBV6-5 and TRBJ2-1; 8 bases are shared with TRBD2. The junction had 12 bases not matched to a gene; V was cut back by 7 bases and J by 13 bases. Germline CDR1 and CDR2: MNHEY and SVGAGI. The CDR3 is 13 amino acids.

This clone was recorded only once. The CDR3 here is CASSWDRGFYGYTF. CDR3 coding DNA: TGTGCCAGCAGCTGGGACAGGGGATTTTATGGCTACACCTTC. This chain uses TRBV2 with TRBJ1-2; 10 positions match TRBD1. The CDR3 totals 14 residues. J lost 5 bases, V lost 6 bases, and 6 bases had no gene match. From germline, CDR1 is SNHLY and CDR2 FYNNEI.

CDR3 loop: CASSPNRGPNTEAFF. The CDR3 DNA follows: TGTGCCAGCAGCCCGAACAGGGGTCCGAACACTGAAGCTTTCTTT. This sequence joins TRBV28 and TRBJ1-1; 7 nucleotides line up with TRBD1. Losses at the gene ends were 6 bases for V and 1 base for J; bases not matched to a gene: 8. The CDR3 covers 15 residues. The germline gives CDR1 MDHEN, CDR2 SYDVKM.

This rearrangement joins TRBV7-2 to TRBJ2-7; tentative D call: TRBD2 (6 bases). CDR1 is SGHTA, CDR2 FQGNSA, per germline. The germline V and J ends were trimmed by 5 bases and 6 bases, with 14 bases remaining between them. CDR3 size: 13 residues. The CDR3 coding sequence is TGTGCCAGCAGCGCCGGACTACCCAGCGAGCAGTACTTC. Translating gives CASSAGLPSEQYF.

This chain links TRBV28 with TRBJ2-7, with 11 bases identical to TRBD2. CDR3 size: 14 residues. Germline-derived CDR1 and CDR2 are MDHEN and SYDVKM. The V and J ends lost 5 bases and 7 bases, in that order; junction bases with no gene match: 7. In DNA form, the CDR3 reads TGTGCCAGCAGTATAGCGGGAGGGCCGAGTGAGCAGTACTTC. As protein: CASSIAGGPSEQYF.

The CDR3 DNA sequence: TGTGCCAGCAGTTACGGGAGACAAGAGACCCAGTACTTC. Encoded protein: CASSYGRQETQYF. J is TRBJ2-5 and V is TRBV6-5; D possibly corresponds to TRBD2 (5 bases). This CDR3 comprises 13 residues. The germline CDR1 and CDR2 sequences are MNHEY and SVGAGI. Between the trimmed V and J ends, which lost 2 bases and 2 bases, there was a span of 6 bases.

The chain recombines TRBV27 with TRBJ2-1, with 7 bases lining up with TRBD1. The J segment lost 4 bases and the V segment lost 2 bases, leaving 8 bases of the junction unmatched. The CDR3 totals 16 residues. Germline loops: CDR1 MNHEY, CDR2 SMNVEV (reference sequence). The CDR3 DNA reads TGTGCCAGCAGTTTAGAGGGGGCTACCGGATACAATGAGCAGTTCTTC. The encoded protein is CASSLEGATGYNEQFF.